These 12 T cell receptor beta chains share one sample of origin, sequenced in a study of blood T cell repertoires in COVID-19. The data were produced by immunoSEQ multiplex PCR, yet TCRdb's version contains in-frame clones alone and is incomplete. The repertoire has under 200,000 clones, about 85% of them found once; the top ten carry 0.99%. The sequenced sample was peripheral blood. These receptors were taken from a man in his late teens or twenties with acute or convalescent COVID-19.

The V gene is TRBV10-1, the J gene TRBJ1-6, with D possibly being TRBD1 (6 bases). The germline V gene has CDR1 WNHNN and CDR2 SYGVQD (reference sequence). Trimming removed 4 bases at V and 10 bases at J, with 14 bases between. This CDR3 contains 14 residues. DNA for the CDR3: TGCGCCAGCAGTGGCTCGACAGGCGGATCACCCCTCCACTTT. This translates into CASSGSTGGSPLHF.

This rearrangement joins TRBV9 to TRBJ2-5; 10 bases are a match to TRBD2. The J segment lost 4 bases and the V segment lost 5 bases, leaving 8 bases of the junction unmatched. The CDR3 covers 15 residues. Germline V CDR1 and CDR2: SGDLS, YYNGEE. Here the CDR3 DNA reads TGTGCCAGCAGGGGCGCTAGCGGGGGTACAGAGACCCAGTACTTC. It codes for CASRGASGGTETQYF.

This clone was counted a single time. V and J are TRBV27 and TRBJ1-5; TRBD1 matches 7 bases. Germline assignment: CDR1 MNHEY and CDR2 SMNVEV (reference sequence). The CDR3 consists of 13 residues. After removal of 6 bases from V and 4 bases from J, the junction contained 3 bases not matched to a gene. The CDR3 bases are TGTGCCAGCAGACTACAGGGGAATCAGCCCCAGCATTTT. It yields the protein CASRLQGNQPQHF.

V is TRBV11-2 and J is TRBJ2-3; the D is unclear. Trimming removed 6 bases at V and 1 base at J, with 5 bases between. Per germline, CDR1 SGHAT and CDR2 FQNNGV. This CDR3 comprises 12 residues. Written as DNA, the CDR3 is TGTGCCAGCAGGGCGGGCACAGATACGCAGTATTTT. It is translated as CASRAGTDTQYF.

V and J are TRBV19 and TRBJ1-1; D is perhaps TRBD1 (5 bases). V lost 5 bases, J lost 3 bases, and 13 bases lay in between. Germline CDR1 and CDR2: LNHDA and SQIVND (reference sequence). The CDR3 consists of 14 residues. Written as DNA, the CDR3 is TGTGCCAGTAGTCTGGGCTTAGGGGACACTGAAGCTTTCTTT. As protein: CASSLGLGDTEAFF.

This clone was seen a single time. The chain joins TRBV20-1 to TRBJ1-5, with a possible D match to TRBD1 (5 bases). Between the trimmed V and J ends, which lost 3 bases and 3 bases, there was a span of 12 bases. Germline CDR1 is DFQATT and CDR2 is SNEGSKA (reference sequence). CDR3 length: 14 residues. The CDR3 DNA reads as TGCAGTGCTAGTCCAGGGAGGGACAATCAGCCCCAGCATTTT. Translating it yields CSASPGRDNQPQHF.

This chain uses TRBV15 with TRBJ1-6; 8 bases agree with TRBD1. CDR1 LNHNV and CDR2 YYDKDF come from the germline V gene (reference sequence). This CDR3 region has 14 residues. V shed 6 bases and J 10 bases; nucleotides not matched to a gene: 8. The CDR3 reads CATRPGQGSSPLHF. The CDR3 bases are TGTGCCACCAGACCCGGACAGGGCAGCTCACCCCTCCACTTT.

This chain uses TRBV11-3 with TRBJ2-1; a weak D match, TRBD2 (5 bases). CDR1 and CDR2 from the germline V gene are SGHNT and YENEEA. The germline V and J ends were trimmed by 5 bases and 5 bases, with 7 bases remaining between them. The CDR3 contains 12 residues. The CDR3 region is CASSRGNNEQFF. Here the CDR3 DNA reads TGTGCCAGCAGCAGAGGGAACAATGAGCAGTTCTTC.

This sequence joins TRBV5-6 and TRBJ2-6, with D possibly being TRBD2 (5 bases). V lost 6 bases and J lost 2, with 9 bases in between. The CDR3 consists of 14 residues. Germline loops: CDR1 SGHDT, CDR2 YYEEEE. CDR3 protein: CASTRRPGANVLTF. CDR3 bases: TGTGCCAGCACCAGGAGGCCTGGGGCCAACGTCCTGACTTTC.

This clone occurred once. The gene calls are TRBV30 and TRBJ1-3, with 7 bases identical to TRBD1. With 2 bases clipped from V and 0 bases from J, the junction kept 13 bases outside the gene matches. The CDR3 contains 18 residues. Germline lookup yields CDR1 GTSNPN and CDR2 SVGIG (reference sequence). In DNA form, the CDR3 reads TGTGCCTGGAGTCCGGGACAGAGTAAACCGAGCTCTGGAAACACCATATATTTT. The encoded protein is CAWSPGQSKPSSGNTIYF.

The genes are TRBV2 and TRBJ2-1; no definite D call. From germline, CDR1 is SNHLY and CDR2 FYNNEI. V was pared by 2 bases and J by 9 bases, with 8 bases between. This CDR3 is 12 amino acids long. The CDR3 protein is CASSEMWPEQFF. The DNA for the CDR3 is TGTGCCAGCAGTGAAATGTGGCCTGAGCAGTTCTTC.

This clone was seen only once. The chain links TRBV5-1 to TRBJ2-2; a possible D gene is TRBD2 (5 bases). V was clipped by 0 bases and J by 6 bases, with 9 bases between them. This CDR3 is built from 14 residues. CDR1 is SGHRS and CDR2 is YFSETQ in the germline V gene. The CDR3 region has the DNA TGCGCCAGCAGCTTGGACGGGGAATCCGGGGAGCTGTTTTTT. It specifies CASSLDGESGELFF. Drawing the rest from reference TRBV5-1 and TRBJ2-2, the complete variable domain is KAGVTQTPRYLIKTRGQQVTLSCSPISGHRSVSWYQQTPGQGLQFLFEYFSETQRNKGNFPGRFSGRQFSNSRSEMNVSTLELGDSALYLCASSLDGESGELFFGEGSRLTVL.